This T cell receptor beta chain was identified during a study of T cells in Graves' hyperthyroidism and ophthalmopathy. Remarks on this clonotype: The target antigen is unknown. The conserved closing phenylalanine or tryptophan is absent in this CDR3, likely reflecting a read error. Because the CDR3's place on the DNA is in doubt, the DNA is left out and the CDR3 is given as listed by TCRdb.

Points from the study as a whole: Model output signaled ophthalmopathy a median about 6.3 months ahead of onset.

The study enrolled patients aged 18 to 65 with newly diagnosed hyperthyroidism of under 2 months' duration. Clinical symptoms, serum thyroxine and TRAb, thyroid ultrasound and orbital computed tomography were used for the diagnoses. What was amplified from RNA transcripts were TCR beta CDR3 regions. The HTBI primer set was used in a first-round RT-PCR of the TCR CDR3. TCRdb ran MiXCR on the multiplex PCR reads and lists one entry per CDR3 protein. The sample has approximately 500,000 distinct CDR3 sequences, approximately 44% seen once. Germline loops: CDR1 DFQATT, CDR2 SNEGSKA (reference sequence). The CDR3 adds up to 16 amino acids, both ends counted.

The sample comprised peripheral blood or thyroid tissue (not recorded which). The gene calls are TRBV20-1 and TRBJ1-4; the table calls TRBD1, which could not be checked here. This clonotype originated in a woman younger than 30 with Graves' hyperthyroidism. The CDR3 sequence: CSARGDSLAETQYFGP.